These 23 T cell receptor beta chains share one sample of origin, sequenced in a study of shared clonotypes between healthy human individuals. The naive CD8 fraction comprised CD45RO-negative cells positively selected for CCR7 and excluded terminally differentiated effector memory CD45RA+ cells. Data came from immunoSEQ multiplex PCR; TCRdb stores just in-frame clones and leaves some out. The sample carries over 750,000 clones, about 97% recorded once. Specimen: naive CD8+ T cells sorted from blood. Every receptor here comes from a man aged 25-45 years in good health.

This clone was observed a single time. V and J are TRBV29-1 and TRBJ2-3; perhaps TRBD1 as D (6 bases). CDR1 and CDR2 (germline): SQVTM, ANQGSEA. The CDR3 runs to 15 residues. Trimming took off 0 bases at V and 4 bases at J, with 14 bases between the two ends. CDR3 in DNA: TGCAGCGTTGAAGACAGGGGTACCAGGTCAGATACGCAGTATTTT. This translates into CSVEDRGTRSDTQYF.

The count of this clone is one. J is TRBJ2-7 and V is TRBV4-3; 9 bases map to TRBD2. From germline, CDR1 is LGHNA and CDR2 YSLEER. The CDR3 is 14 amino acids. Trimming at V came to 1 base and at J to 3 bases, leaving 1 base not matched to a gene. Here the CDR3 DNA reads TGCGCCAGCAGCCAAGGGACTAGCGTCTACGAGCAGTACTTC. It specifies CASSQGTSVYEQYF.

The J gene is TRBJ1-5, the V gene TRBV30; 8 nucleotides align to TRBD1. CDR1 GTSNPN and CDR2 SVGIG come from the germline V gene (reference sequence). With V trimmed by 2 bases and J by 2 bases, 5 bases remained unmatched. The CDR3 runs to 15 residues. The CDR3 region has the DNA TGTGCCTGGAGTACAGGACAGGGACGCAATCAGCCCCAGCATTTT. This translates into CAWSTGQGRNQPQHF.

This clone has only one observation. The V gene is TRBV9, the J gene TRBJ2-6; TRBD1 aligns across 7 bases. Germline lookup yields CDR1 SGDLS and CDR2 YYNGEE. The trim removed 4 bases at V and 0 bases at J, leaving 7 bases unmatched. The CDR3 sequence is 17 residues long. Here the CDR3 reads CASSPWTGASGANVLTF. The CDR3, as DNA: TGTGCCAGCAGCCCATGGACAGGAGCCTCTGGGGCCAACGTCCTGACTTTC.

The chain combines TRBV21-1 with TRBJ1-2; TRBD1, the table's D call, lacks a check against the DNA. TRBV21-1 is tagged as a pseudogene. The CDR3 spans 15 residues. In DNA, the CDR3 is TGTGCCAGCAGCAAACCCCGGACAGGGGATATCGGCTACACCTTC. Protein product: CASSKPRTGDIGYTF.

V gene TRBV27 combines with J gene TRBJ2-7; D ambiguous. The germline V gene encodes CDR1 MNHEY and CDR2 SMNVEV (reference sequence). V lost 6 bases, J lost 5 bases, and 17 bases lay in between. The CDR3 consists of 14 residues. CDR3 nucleotides: TGTGCCAGCAGCCCTAATTCTGCCGCCCACGAGCAGTACTTC. Its translation is CASSPNSAAHEQYF.

The DNA of the CDR3 is TGTGCCAGCAAGGCTAGCGGGAGTTTGTACACCGGGGAGCTGTTTTTT. As protein: CASKASGSLYTGELFF. V gene TRBV2 combines with J gene TRBJ2-2; TRBD2 matches at 10 bases. Per the germline V gene, CDR1 is SNHLY and CDR2 is FYNNEI. Germline trimming cut 7 bases from V and 3 bases from J; bases unmatched to any gene: 8. The CDR3 loop spans 16 amino acids.

The genes are TRBV25-1 and TRBJ2-3; TRBD2 aligns across 8 bases. The CDR3 is 18 amino acids. Germline assignment: CDR1 MGHDK and CDR2 SYGVNS. V lost 4 bases to trimming and J lost 1 base; unmatched junction nucleotides: 13. CDR3 sequence reads: CASSAYKRAGRGTDTQYF. CDR3 nucleotide sequence: TGTGCCAGCAGTGCCTATAAGCGGGCCGGGAGGGGCACAGATACGCAGTATTTT.

J is TRBJ1-4 and V is TRBV7-3, with D hard to call. V was shortened by 5 bases and J by 8 bases, with 15 bases between the two germline ends. Germline lookup yields CDR1 SGHTA and CDR2 FQGTGA. This CDR3 is 14 amino acids long. The CDR3 here is CASSPKRLHEKLFF. For the CDR3, the DNA is TGTGCCAGCAGCCCGAAGCGGTTGCACGAAAAACTGTTTTTT.

This chain uses TRBV27 with TRBJ1-5; D not resolved. The V gene's germline CDR1 is MNHEY and CDR2 SMNVEV (reference sequence). Trimming pared 10 bases from V and 0 bases from J, leaving 13 bases between. This CDR3 is built from 14 residues. The CDR3 DNA follows: TGTGCCATCCTCGGACTCACTAGCAATCAGCCCCAGCATTTT. This encodes CAILGLTSNQPQHF.

This clone was recorded once. The CDR3 sequence is CASSLGEAGWETQYF. DNA for the CDR3: TGTGCCAGCAGCCTTGGGGAGGCAGGCTGGGAGACCCAGTACTTC. The chain combines TRBV9 with TRBJ2-5; D might be TRBD2 (6 bases). The V end lost 4 bases, the J end lost 5 bases, and 18 bases lay between the germline ends. Germline CDR1 SGDLS, CDR2 YYNGEE. CDR3 length equals 15 residues.

This chain uses TRBV11-2 with TRBJ2-7; D is undetermined. Germline CDR1 and CDR2: SGHAT and FQNNGV. This CDR3 has 11 amino acids. Deletions cut 3 bases from V and 7 bases from J, with 7 bases between. CDR3 bases: TGTGCCAGCAGCTTTGGGATAGAGCAGTACTTC. This sequence encodes CASSFGIEQYF.

The J gene is TRBJ2-1, the V gene TRBV6-4, with D perhaps being TRBD1 or TRBD2 (5 bases each). V lost 5 bases and J lost 9, with 23 bases in between. The CDR3 covers 16 residues. CDR1 is MRHNA and CDR2 is SNTAGT in the germline V gene. CDR3 nucleotides: TGTGCCAGCAGTTACTTTGGGGGACCCGCTACGGGTGAGCAGTTCTTC. This gives the protein CASSYFGGPATGEQFF.

As regards this clone: Within the sample, other DNA sequences also encode this same CDR3. The chain is built from TRBV29-1 and TRBJ1-1; the D gene is possibly TRBD1 (5 bases). This CDR3 region has 13 residues. Germline CDR1 SQVTM, CDR2 ANQGSEA. Trimming stripped 4 bases from V and 3 bases from J, with 12 bases between. The CDR3 nucleotides are TGCAGCGTTGTCGGGCAGGGTGACACTGAAGCTTTCTTT. Amino acids: CSVVGQGDTEAFF.

The chain is built from TRBV5-1 and TRBJ2-2; D might be TRBD1 (6 bases). The germline CDR1 and CDR2 sequences are SGHRS and YFSETQ. The CDR3 length is 16 residues. Trimming removed 4 bases from V and 7 bases from J, with 20 bases in between. The CDR3 DNA reads TGCGCCAGCAGCCTATCGTCCCCAGGGGCCATCGGGGAGCTGTTTTTT. Its translation is CASSLSSPGAIGELFF.

V gene TRBV5-1 combines with J gene TRBJ2-7, with 7 positions matching TRBD1. The CDR3 extends over 16 amino acids. CDR1 is SGHRS, CDR2 YFSETQ, per germline. With V trimmed by 0 bases and J by 0 bases, 6 bases remained unmatched. The CDR3 spells CASSLEGPGGSYEQYF. For the CDR3, the DNA is TGCGCCAGCAGCTTGGAAGGCCCAGGGGGCTCCTACGAGCAGTACTTC.

This clone was seen only once. The chain has TRBV5-1 and TRBJ1-2, with D hard to call. Germline V gives CDR1 SGHRS, CDR2 YFSETQ. V lost 2 bases and J lost 6, with 17 bases in between. The CDR3 covers 15 residues. The CDR3, as DNA: TGCGCCAGCAGCTTCCCCGAAGGGCGACTGGATGGCTACACCTTC. It is translated as CASSFPEGRLDGYTF.

The J gene is TRBJ1-2, the V gene TRBV2; D remains unclear. The CDR3 loop spans 10 amino acids. Germline assignment: CDR1 SNHLY and CDR2 FYNNEI. V lost 8 bases and J lost 4, with 5 bases in between. CDR3 in DNA: TGTGCCAGCGGCGGCTATGGCTACACCTTC. It encodes CASGGYGYTF.

The chain links TRBV11-2 to TRBJ2-5; a weak D match, TRBD2 (6 bases). Germline values: CDR1 SGHAT, CDR2 FQNNGV. V was trimmed by 5 bases and J by 1 base, leaving 11 bases between them. CDR3 length: 14 amino acids. The CDR3 DNA sequence: TGTGCCAGCAGCATTAGCGGAACCCAAGAGACCCAGTACTTC. Translating gives CASSISGTQETQYF.

The chain recombines TRBV18 with TRBJ2-1; D unclear. This CDR3 contains 11 residues. The V and J ends lost 2 bases and 5 bases respectively, with 1 base between them. Per the germline V gene, CDR1 is KGHSH and CDR2 is LQKENI. The CDR3 is CASSPNNEQFF. For the CDR3, the DNA is TGTGCCAGCTCACCAAACAATGAGCAGTTCTTC.

V usage is TRBV29-1 and J usage is TRBJ2-1, with TRBD2 identical over 10 bases. The CDR3 length is 18 residues. Germline V gene data show CDR1 as SQVTM and CDR2 as ANQGSEA. Germline trimming cut 3 bases from V and 0 bases from J; bases unmatched to any gene: 11. CDR3 protein: CSVEKVGLADVSYNEQFF. The CDR3 bases are TGCAGCGTTGAGAAGGTTGGACTAGCGGATGTCTCCTACAATGAGCAGTTCTTC.

J is TRBJ1-4 and V is TRBV7-9; tentatively, D is TRBD1 (6 bases). Trimming shortened V by 3 bases and J by 8 bases, and 13 bases separated the two germline ends. The CDR3 is made up of 14 amino acids. Germline V gene lookup returns CDR1 SEHNR and CDR2 FQNEAQ (reference sequence). The CDR3 nucleotides read TGTGCCAGCAGCTTCCACAGGGAAAGGGAAAAACTGTTTTTT. Encoded protein: CASSFHREREKLFF.

The gene calls are TRBV14 and TRBJ1-1; 7 positions agree with TRBD1. The germline V gene has CDR1 SGHDN and CDR2 FVKESK. With 0 bases clipped from V and 9 bases from J, the junction kept 7 bases outside the gene matches. The CDR3 runs to 14 residues. DNA of the CDR3: TGTGCCAGCAGCCAAGATCTTGGGGACAGCAAAGCTTTCTTT. Its protein product is CASSQDLGDSKAFF.